This T cell receptor beta chain was retrieved from a study of blood T cell repertoires in COVID-19. Produced via immunoSEQ multiplex PCR; TCRdb's table is partial and in-frame only. The sample shows about 210,000 clones, roughly 86% of them seen only once. The CDR3 covers 16 residues. V was cut by 3 bases and J by 0 bases, with 13 bases left in between. Sequencing was carried out using PBMCs or T cells enriched from blood (not recorded which). The sequence was obtained from a woman between 35 and 50 years old in a cohort exposed to, infected with or recovered from COVID-19 (not recorded which). The V gene is TRBV5-3, the J gene TRBJ1-3; D is unresolved. TRBV5-3 is an ORF, and what it does is uncertain. CDR3 loop: CARSSTNGISGNTIYF. The DNA for the CDR3 is TGTGCCAGAAGCTCGACGAACGGGATCTCTGGAAACACCATATATTTT.